A single T cell receptor (beta chain) is shown here with its context. Which antigen it targets is not known. There are no base qualities to consult, and no much larger clone falls within one base. These data originate in a study of blood T cell repertoires in COVID-19 (dated by TCRdb to 2020 to 2022). Background on the whole study: The collaborator samples originated in the United States, Italy and Spain and spanned the acute and convalescent phases of COVID-19. The material from the prospective study consisted of cDNA or gDNA derived from T cells, B-cell-depleted T cells, or PBMCs. Subjects who had been exposed to COVID-19, were actively infected with it, or had recovered from it provided the deeply sampled blood TCRbeta repertoires that made up the dataset. A freely available public database, intended as a resource for researchers studying the immune response to SARS-CoV-2, is where the repertoires were released. The samples were drawn from the first 160 participants of the ongoing ImmuneRACE study and from 950 to 1,500 subjects provided by 6 global collaborators. A de-identified subject ID, COVID-19 status, age in years and sex were almost always included in the sample metadata. Where HLA class I and class II types were available, the types were taken from metadata supplied by the sample provider, not from assay-based typing.

In the prospective study, participants were roughly 18 to 100 years old, resided in 24 geographic areas of the United States, and were enrolled through a virtual design. Cohort assignment in the prospective study relied on participant-reported clinical history from a screening survey and a study questionnaire. ImmuneRACE Cohort 3 recovered participants were defined by two consecutive negative NP/OP PCR tests, healthcare professional clearance, or symptom resolution. In the prospective study, mobile phlebotomists collected whole blood, serum and a nasopharyngeal or oropharyngeal swab from each participant. Over an approximately two-month period, participants in the prospective study had the option of providing additional blood draws and questionnaires. Before DNA extraction, prospective study blood samples were shipped either frozen or at room temperature. TCRbeta CDR3 regions were amplified from genomic DNA by means of the immunoSEQ Assay, a bias-controlled multiplex PCR. The paper's data handling went like this. Nucleated cell counts per sample were estimated from amplification of reference gene primers within the assay. Sequence reads were collapsed and filtered to measure the absolute abundance of every unique TCRbeta CDR3 rearrangement. For each sample, productive Simpson clonality was calculated as the square root of Simpson's diversity index across productive rearrangements. TCRdb took over this immuneACCESS table, retaining in-frame rearrangements with V and J assigned. Such tables are incomplete; in checked studies, under half of the missing clones stem from an unresolved V gene, and the remainder is unexplained. The DNA was the basis for D and trimming; V, J and clone size are from that table. The sample table records 130,000 or so clones; roughly four fifths of these occur just once. 18% of the sample goes to the ten largest clones.

Points the paper makes about the study in general: The quantity of clinical and demographic metadata differed by source and by participant and was supplied without curation.

V is clipped by 2 bases and J by 2 bases, and the sequence between their germline boundaries is 18 bases long. From the cysteine up to the phenylalanine, the CDR3 has a length of 17 residues. The only DNA kept is the CDR3, 51 bases in frame from the first base. Per the germline V gene, SGHDN is the CDR1 and FVKESK is the CDR2. In this chain, TRBV14 is recombined with TRBJ2-5; the D gene identity is not certain. Sequencing was carried out using PBMCs or T cells enriched from blood (not recorded which). The receptor comes from a man aged 25 to 45 who had recovered from COVID-19. For the CDR3, the sequence is CASSQFGWYSEQETQYF. Here is the DNA: TGTGCCAGCAGCCAATTTGGTTGGTACAGTGAACAAGAGACCCAGTACTTC.